Listed below are T cell receptor beta chains from one sample, sequenced in a study of technical replicates of blood from four donors. Sequencing was performed with immunoSEQ multiplex PCR; in TCRdb, only in-frame clones are kept and a portion is missing. The data hold around 97,000 clones, with roughly 95% observed a single time. The sequenced sample consisted of T cells isolated from PBMCs. The receptor source for this set is a human donor in good health. The CDR3 runs from the conserved cysteine through the conserved F or W. The D gene is left open where the match is weak. Size tells how often a clone was seen (once, few, many) or the class of an expanded clone, and some rows leave it out.

>-|-|TRBJ1-2|TRBV6-5
CASSYSSGTSGYTF
TGTGCCAGCAGTTACTCGAGCGGGACCAGTGGCTACACCTTC
>-|-|TRBJ2-3|TRBV30
CAWSVLRGTDTQYF
TGTGCCTGGAGTGTACTGCGGGGCACAGATACGCAGTATTTT
>-|-|TRBJ2-1|TRBV5-4
CASSLSFNEQFF
TGTGCCAGCAGCTTGTCTTTCAATGAGCAGTTCTTC
>-|-|TRBJ1-3|TRBV7-8
CASSPSGNTIYF
TGTGCCAGCAGCCCGTCTGGAAACACCATATATTTT
>TRBD1|-|TRBJ2-1|TRBV6-1
CASSGDREYNEQFF
TGTGCCAGCTCCGGGGACAGGGAATACAATGAGCAGTTCTTC
>-|-|TRBJ1-1|TRBV30
CAWSAFGALAEAFF
TGTGCCTGGAGTGCCTTTGGGGCTTTAGCTGAAGCTTTCTTT
>-|-|TRBJ2-3|TRBV6-5
CASSLRGSTDTQYF
TGTGCCAGCAGCCTGAGAGGGAGCACAGATACGCAGTATTTT
>-|-|TRBJ1-5|TRBV30
CAWSVMGGVNQPQHF
TGTGCCTGGAGTGTAATGGGAGGGGTCAATCAGCCCCAGCATTTT
>-|-|TRBJ1-5|TRBV6-1
CASSEYVQPQHF
TGTGCCAGCAGTGAATATGTTCAGCCCCAGCATTTT
>TRBD1|once|TRBJ1-1|TRBV19
CASMTGQGRGTEAFF
TGTGCCAGTATGACGGGACAGGGAAGAGGGACTGAAGCTTTCTTT
>TRBD1|-|TRBJ1-1|TRBV4-2
CASSLGTATEAFF
TGTGCCAGCAGCCTTGGGACAGCCACTGAAGCTTTCTTT
>-|-|TRBJ1-1|TRBV5-1
CASSLASVTEAFF
TGCGCCAGCAGCTTGGCCTCGGTCACTGAAGCTTTCTTT
>-|-|TRBJ2-7|TRBV11-3
CASSLAPSVNLYEQYF
TGTGCCAGCAGCTTAGCACCGTCGGTCAATCTCTACGAGCAGTACTTC
>TRBD1|-|TRBJ1-2|TRBV5-4
CASSRGQGNYGYTF
TGTGCCAGCAGCCGGGGACAGGGTAACTATGGCTACACCTTC
>-|-|TRBJ2-5|TRBV6-6
CASSYQGTRETQYF
TGTGCCAGCAGTTACCAGGGGACGAGGGAGACCCAGTACTTC
>TRBD1|-|TRBJ1-2|TRBV19
CASSMDRGLSSGYTF
TGTGCCAGTAGTATGGACAGGGGGCTTAGTTCTGGCTACACCTTC
>-|-|TRBJ2-1|TRBV29-1
CSVERGNNEQFF
TGCAGCGTTGAACGCGGGAACAATGAGCAGTTCTTC
>-|once|TRBJ2-7|TRBV7-8
CASSSRGSSYEQYF
TGTGCCAGCAGCTCCCGGGGTAGCTCCTACGAGCAGTACTTC
>TRBD2|-|TRBJ2-3|TRBV7-3
CASSPVAGVLTDTQYF
TGTGCCAGCAGCCCCGTAGCGGGAGTGCTCACAGATACGCAGTATTTT
>TRBD2|-|TRBJ2-2|TRBV2
CASSEWGEGLGGELFF
TGTGCCAGCAGTGAATGGGGGGAGGGCCTAGGCGGGGAGCTGTTTTTT
>-|once|TRBJ2-3|TRBV7-9
CASSLRELDTQYF
TGTGCCAGCAGCTTAAGGGAGTTAGATACGCAGTATTTT
>TRBD2|-|TRBJ2-1|TRBV11-2
CASSLKFFGYGRKNEQFF
TGTGCCAGCAGCTTAAAGTTTTTCGGTTACGGGAGGAAAAATGAGCAGTTCTTC
>-|once|TRBJ2-7|TRBV28
CASYSPTVSYEQYF
TGTGCCAGCTATTCACCGACAGTCTCCTACGAGCAGTACTTC
>TRBD2|-|TRBJ2-7|TRBV7-9
CASSSTGTSVHEQYF
TGTGCCAGCAGCTCAACCGGGACTAGCGTCCACGAGCAGTACTTC
>TRBD1|-|TRBJ2-5|TRBV19
CASSIRGQEETQYF
TGTGCCAGTAGTATCAGGGGGCAGGAAGAGACCCAGTACTTC
>-|-|TRBJ2-7|TRBV6-5
CASSYSGAQYF
TGTGCCAGCAGTTACTCCGGTGCGCAGTACTTC
>-|-|TRBJ2-7|TRBV2
CATYTQGYEQYF
TGTGCCACATATACACAGGGTTACGAGCAGTACTTC
>-|-|TRBJ2-7|TRBV28
CASNAESLAGYEQYF
TGTGCCAGCAATGCCGAATCACTAGCAGGCTACGAGCAGTACTTC
>TRBD1|-|TRBJ2-3|TRBV2
CASSRLTGGGTDTQYF
TGTGCCAGCAGCCGCCTGACAGGGGGCGGGACAGATACGCAGTATTTT
>TRBD1|-|TRBJ2-5|TRBV4-1
CASSPTGRNTGETQYF
TGCGCCAGCAGCCCGACAGGGCGAAACACGGGGGAGACCCAGTACTTC
>TRBD2|-|TRBJ2-7|TRBV10-3
CAISGGLAGTYEQYF
TGTGCCATCAGTGGAGGACTAGCGGGGACCTACGAGCAGTACTTC
>-|once|TRBJ1-5|TRBV15
CATSRAGKSQPQHF
TGTGCCACCAGCAGAGCAGGGAAAAGTCAGCCCCAGCATTTT
>TRBD1|-|TRBJ2-7|TRBV27
CASRTGTVAYEQYF
TGTGCCAGCAGGACCGGGACAGTCGCCTACGAGCAGTACTTC
>TRBD1|-|TRBJ2-3|TRBV7-3
CASSPRQGGGDTQYF
TGTGCCAGCAGCCCAAGACAGGGTGGAGGAGATACGCAGTATTTT
>TRBD2|-|TRBJ2-2|TRBV15
CATSRLAGGTGELFF
TGTGCCACCAGCAGACTAGCGGGAGGGACCGGGGAGCTGTTTTTT
>TRBD1|-|TRBJ2-1|TRBV10-3
CAISESGTGGLEQFF
TGTGCCATCAGTGAGAGTGGGACAGGGGGCCTTGAGCAGTTCTTC
>TRBD1|once|TRBJ2-7|TRBV11-1
CASSRQGTVLDEQYF
TGTGCCAGCAGCCGCCAAGGGACAGTGTTAGACGAGCAGTACTTC
>TRBD2|-|TRBJ2-1|TRBV14
CASSQLIAGDNEQFF
TGTGCCAGCAGCCAATTAATAGCGGGGGACAATGAGCAGTTCTTC
>-|-|TRBJ2-5|TRBV7-9
CASSLIPPGTETQYF
TGTGCCAGCAGCTTAATACCACCGGGTACAGAGACCCAGTACTTC
>TRBD1|-|TRBJ2-1|TRBV28
CASGLDSGQVYNEQFF
TGTGCCAGCGGCCTAGATTCGGGACAGGTCTACAATGAGCAGTTCTTC
>-|-|TRBJ2-5|TRBV25-1
CASSEPHQGYQETQYF
TGTGCCAGCAGTGAACCGCACCAGGGATACCAAGAGACCCAGTACTTC
>TRBD2|-|TRBJ2-7|TRBV25-1
CASSAGTSGSSYEQYF
TGTGCCAGCAGTGCGGGGACTAGCGGGAGCTCCTACGAGCAGTACTTC
>-|once|TRBJ1-2|TRBV9
CASSVATVANYGYTF
TGTGCCAGCAGCGTAGCAACAGTAGCTAACTATGGCTACACCTTC
>-|once|TRBJ1-4|TRBV29-1
CSVEEGRSGEKLFF
TGCAGCGTTGAAGAGGGGAGGAGTGGTGAAAAACTGTTTTTT
>-|-|TRBJ1-5|TRBV6-1
CASSAPIRAQLQPQHF
TGTGCCAGCAGTGCCCCAATCAGGGCCCAGCTTCAGCCCCAGCATTTT
>-|-|TRBJ1-5|TRBV27
CASSFQINQPQHF
TGTGCCAGCAGTTTCCAGATTAATCAGCCCCAGCATTTT
>TRBD2|once|TRBJ2-3|TRBV14
CASSVAGPGGTDTQYF
TGTGCCAGCAGCGTAGCGGGACCGGGGGGCACAGATACGCAGTATTTT
>-|-|TRBJ2-2|TRBV7-8
CASSWGEESTGELFF
TGTGCCAGCAGCTGGGGGGAGGAGTCTACCGGGGAGCTGTTTTTT
>TRBD2|-|TRBJ2-7|TRBV28
CACGLAGEHEQYF
TGTGCCTGTGGACTAGCGGGAGAGCACGAGCAGTACTTC
>TRBD1|once|TRBJ2-7|TRBV11-3
CASSLYGTGDNEQYF
TGTGCCAGCAGCTTATACGGGACAGGGGACAACGAGCAGTACTTC
>TRBD1|-|TRBJ2-7|TRBV28
CASSDRDRLLYEQYF
TGTGCCAGCAGTGACCGGGACAGACTCCTCTACGAGCAGTACTTC
>TRBD2|-|TRBJ2-3|TRBV9
CASSLYAERELTDTQYF
TGTGCCAGCAGCCTCTACGCCGAGCGGGAGCTCACAGATACGCAGTATTTT
>TRBD2|-|TRBJ2-7|TRBV6-4
CASSVWEGAYEQYF
TGTGCCAGCAGTGTGTGGGAGGGCGCCTACGAGCAGTACTTC
>-|-|TRBJ2-7|TRBV5-6
CASRQTGGGYEQYF
TGTGCCAGCAGACAGACAGGAGGAGGCTACGAGCAGTACTTC
>-|-|TRBJ1-2|TRBV6-5
CASSFFQGFGYTF
TGTGCCAGCAGTTTTTTTCAGGGGTTTGGCTACACCTTC